There are a few counts of the clone carrying this TCR beta chain. The target antigen is unknown. The germline CDR1 and CDR2 sequences are SGHRS and YFSETQ. Trimming took off 4 bases at V and 0 bases at J, with 8 bases between the two ends. CDR3 size: 14 residues. A single-stranded UMI oligo with SP2 sequence was ligated to cDNA 3' ends. An equimolar mix of RC1.1 and RC1.2 primed the beta chain across TRBC1 and TRBC2. From the second PCR onward, TCR alpha and beta chains were processed separately. A single record per CDR3 protein comes from TCRdb applying MiXCR to the UMI-ligation and nested PCR reads. Of about 50,000 distinct CDR3 sequences in the sample, more than 9% were seen once. The data belong to a study of quantifying T cell responses using KT2 cells. Overall study context: cDNA was made from DNase-treated RNA using alpha and beta constant primers.

Unfractionated PBMC were spiked with known numbers of KT2 clone cells. KT2 cells were mixed with fixed PBMC numbers at varying ratios. General study points: Detection of KT2 sequences held at the lowest tested level, about one cell per 100,000 PBMC.

The chain combines TRBV5-1 with TRBJ1-5; D is ambiguous. Material for sequencing was PBMCs spiked with cells of the T cell clone KT2. The receptor's source is a human donor. The CDR3 is CASSAGDSNQPQHF. DNA of the CDR3: TGCGCCAGCAGCGCAGGAGATAGCAATCAGCCCCAGCATTTT.